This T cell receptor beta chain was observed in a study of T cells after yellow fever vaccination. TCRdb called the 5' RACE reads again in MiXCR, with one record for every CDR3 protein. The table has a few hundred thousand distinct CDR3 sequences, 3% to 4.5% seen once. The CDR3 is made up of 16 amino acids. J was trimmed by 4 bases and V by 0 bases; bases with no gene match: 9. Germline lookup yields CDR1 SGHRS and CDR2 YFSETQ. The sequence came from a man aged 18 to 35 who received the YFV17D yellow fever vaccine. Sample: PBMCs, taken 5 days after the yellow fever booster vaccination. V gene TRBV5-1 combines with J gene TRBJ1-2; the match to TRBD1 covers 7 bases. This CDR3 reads CASSLGGGTVGYGYTF. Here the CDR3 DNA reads TGCGCCAGCAGCTTGGGAGGCGGGACAGTCGGCTATGGCTACACCTTC.